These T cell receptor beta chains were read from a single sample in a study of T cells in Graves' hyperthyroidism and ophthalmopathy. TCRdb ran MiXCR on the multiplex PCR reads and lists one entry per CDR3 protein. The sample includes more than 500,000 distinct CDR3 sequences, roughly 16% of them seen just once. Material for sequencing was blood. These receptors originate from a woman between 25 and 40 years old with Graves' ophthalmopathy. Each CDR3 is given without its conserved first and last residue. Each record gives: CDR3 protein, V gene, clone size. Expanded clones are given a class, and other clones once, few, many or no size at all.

CDR3aa: ASSLSLASYEQY
v_gene: TRBV7-2
abundance: many

CDR3aa: ASRASGFFTDTQY
v_gene: TRBV2
abundance: many

CDR3aa: ASRLDRGAGNTIY
v_gene: TRBV6-1
abundance: few

CDR3aa: AGKAASSYEQY
v_gene: TRBV7-9
abundance: many

CDR3aa: ASSRPSTDTQY
v_gene: TRBV11-1
abundance: many

CDR3aa: SASGSGRAEQF
v_gene: TRBV20-1
abundance: few

CDR3aa: SAFRDRGRVEETQY
v_gene: TRBV20-1
abundance: few

CDR3aa: ASSIGRNSPLH
v_gene: TRBV6-1
abundance: NA

CDR3aa: ASSTGTGNTDTQY
v_gene: TRBV18
abundance: NA

CDR3aa: ASSLDRKPFSGNTIY
v_gene: TRBV5-1
abundance: few

CDR3aa: SVGPDRRSGYT
v_gene: TRBV29-1
abundance: many

CDR3aa: ASSLGRQTDTQY
v_gene: TRBV7-2
abundance: few

CDR3aa: SVDRADTQY
v_gene: TRBV29-1
abundance: many

CDR3aa: ASSTETYEQY
v_gene: TRBV28
abundance: once

CDR3aa: SASPDRVGRREQY
v_gene: TRBV20-1
abundance: many

CDR3aa: ASSPEGRSYGYT
v_gene: TRBV5-1
abundance: many

CDR3aa: ASSQGSSGRGDTQY
v_gene: TRBV14
abundance: many

CDR3aa: ASSLEWGIRLNTEVF
v_gene: TRBV7-9
abundance: few

CDR3aa: ASSLVLDGNYGYT
v_gene: TRBV7-2
abundance: NA

CDR3aa: ASSVDSNSPLH
v_gene: TRBV9
abundance: few

CDR3aa: ASSSYSGGSNTGELF
v_gene: TRBV27
abundance: few

CDR3aa: ASSFPGEAEQF
v_gene: TRBV6-1
abundance: few

CDR3aa: ASSLLLGQASNQPQH
v_gene: TRBV12-3/TRBV12-4
abundance: many